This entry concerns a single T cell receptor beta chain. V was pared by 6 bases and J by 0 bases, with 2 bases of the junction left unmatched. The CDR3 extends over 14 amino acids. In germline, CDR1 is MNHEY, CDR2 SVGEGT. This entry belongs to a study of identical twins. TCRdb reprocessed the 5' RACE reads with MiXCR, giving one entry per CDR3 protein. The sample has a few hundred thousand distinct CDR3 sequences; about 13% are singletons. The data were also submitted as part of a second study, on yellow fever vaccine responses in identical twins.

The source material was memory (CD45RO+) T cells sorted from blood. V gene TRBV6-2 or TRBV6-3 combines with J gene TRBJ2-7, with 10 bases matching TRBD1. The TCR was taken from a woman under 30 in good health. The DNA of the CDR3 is TGTGCCAGCAGAGGACAGGGGGGCTCCTACGAGCAGTACTTC. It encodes CASRGQGGSYEQYF.